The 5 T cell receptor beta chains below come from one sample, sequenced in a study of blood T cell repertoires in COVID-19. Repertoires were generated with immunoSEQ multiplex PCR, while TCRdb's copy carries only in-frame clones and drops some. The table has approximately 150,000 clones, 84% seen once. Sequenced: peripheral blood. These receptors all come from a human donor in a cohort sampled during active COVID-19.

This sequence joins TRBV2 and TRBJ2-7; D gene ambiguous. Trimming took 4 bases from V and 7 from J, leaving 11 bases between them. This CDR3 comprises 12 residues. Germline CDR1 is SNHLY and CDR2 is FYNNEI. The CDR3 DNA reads TGTGCCAGCAGTGGATTACGAGAAGAGCAGTACGTC. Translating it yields CASSGLREEQYV.

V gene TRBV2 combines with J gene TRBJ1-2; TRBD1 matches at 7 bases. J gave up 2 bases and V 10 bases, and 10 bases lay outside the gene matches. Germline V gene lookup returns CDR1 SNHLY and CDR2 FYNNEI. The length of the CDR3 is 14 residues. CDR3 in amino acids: CATTGQIINYGYTF. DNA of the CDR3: TGTGCCACTACGGGACAGATAATCAACTATGGCTACACCTTC.

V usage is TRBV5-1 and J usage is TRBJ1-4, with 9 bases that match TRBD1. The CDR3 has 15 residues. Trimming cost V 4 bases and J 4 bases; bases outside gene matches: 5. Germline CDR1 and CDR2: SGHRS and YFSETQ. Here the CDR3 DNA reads TGCGCCAGCAGCAAAGGGACAGGGAATAATGAAAAACTGTTTTTT. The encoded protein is CASSKGTGNNEKLFF.

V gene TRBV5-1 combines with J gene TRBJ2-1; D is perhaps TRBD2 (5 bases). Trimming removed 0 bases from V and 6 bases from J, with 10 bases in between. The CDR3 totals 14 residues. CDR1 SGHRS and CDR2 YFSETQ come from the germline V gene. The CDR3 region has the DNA TGCGCCAGCAGCTTGGGAGGGCTTGGCAATGAGCAGTTCTTC. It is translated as CASSLGGLGNEQFF.

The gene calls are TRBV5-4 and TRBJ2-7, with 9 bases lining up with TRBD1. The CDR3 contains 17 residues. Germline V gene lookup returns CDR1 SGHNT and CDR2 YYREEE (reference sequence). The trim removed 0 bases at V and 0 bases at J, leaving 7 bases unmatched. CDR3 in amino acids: CASSLAPGTGSSYEQYV. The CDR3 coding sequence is TGTGCCAGCAGCTTGGCCCCTGGGACAGGGAGCTCCTACGAGCAGTACGTC.